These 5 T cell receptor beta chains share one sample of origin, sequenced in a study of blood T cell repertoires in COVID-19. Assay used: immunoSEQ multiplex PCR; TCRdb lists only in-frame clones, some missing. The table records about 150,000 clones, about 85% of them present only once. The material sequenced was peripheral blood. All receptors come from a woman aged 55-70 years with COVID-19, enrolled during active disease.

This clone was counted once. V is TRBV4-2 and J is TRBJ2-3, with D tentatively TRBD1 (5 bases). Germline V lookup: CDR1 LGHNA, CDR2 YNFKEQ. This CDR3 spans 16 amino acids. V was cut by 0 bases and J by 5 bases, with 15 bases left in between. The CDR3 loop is CASSQDKPGQGDTQYF. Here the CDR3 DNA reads TGTGCCAGCAGCCAAGATAAGCCAGGGCAGGGAGATACGCAGTATTTT.

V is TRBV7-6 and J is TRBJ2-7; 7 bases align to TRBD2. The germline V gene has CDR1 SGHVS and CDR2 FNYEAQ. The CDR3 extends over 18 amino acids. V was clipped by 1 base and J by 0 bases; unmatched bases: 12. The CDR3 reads CASSLVGVGSGTSYEQYF. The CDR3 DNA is TGTGCCAGCAGCTTAGTAGGGGTCGGAAGCGGGACCTCCTACGAGCAGTACTTC. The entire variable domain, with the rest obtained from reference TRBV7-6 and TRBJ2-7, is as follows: GAGVSQSPRYKVTKRGQDVALRCDPISGHVSLYWYRQALGQGPEFLTYFNYEAQQDKSGLPNDRFSAERPEGSISTLTIQRTEQRDSAMYRCASSLVGVGSGTSYEQYFGPGTRLTVT.

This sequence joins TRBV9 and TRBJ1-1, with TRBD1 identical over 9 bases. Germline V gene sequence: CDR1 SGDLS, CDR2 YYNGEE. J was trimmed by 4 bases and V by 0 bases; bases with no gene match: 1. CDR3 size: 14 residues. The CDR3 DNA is TGTGCCAGCAGCGTAGGGACAGGGGCCACTGAAGCTTTCTTT. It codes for CASSVGTGATEAFF.

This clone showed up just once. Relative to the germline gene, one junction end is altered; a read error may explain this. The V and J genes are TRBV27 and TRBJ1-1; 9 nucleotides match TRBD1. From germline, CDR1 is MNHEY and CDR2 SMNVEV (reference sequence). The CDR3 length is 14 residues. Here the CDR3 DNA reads TGTGCCAGCAGTTTCGGACAGGGGAACGCTGAAGCTTTCTTT. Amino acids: CASSFGQGNAEAFF.

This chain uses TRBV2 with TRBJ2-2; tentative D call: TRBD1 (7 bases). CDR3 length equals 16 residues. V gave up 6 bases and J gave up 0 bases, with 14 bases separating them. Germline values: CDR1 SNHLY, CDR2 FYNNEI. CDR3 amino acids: CASSRRGLPNTGELFF. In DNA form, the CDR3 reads TGTGCCAGCAGCCGGAGGGGGCTCCCGAACACCGGGGAGCTGTTTTTT.